This TCR beta chain was found in a study of blood T cell repertoires in COVID-19. TCRdb keeps only in-frame clones here, not all; method: immunoSEQ multiplex PCR. The sample contains around 200,000 clones, 80% to 90% of which appear only once. Participant reports of clinical history set cohort assignment. It was within 2 weeks before study entry that exposed participants met a COVID-19 case. Losses at the gene ends were 7 bases for V and 5 bases for J; bases not matched to a gene: 14. The CDR3 runs to 16 residues. The germline V gene encodes CDR1 SGHRS and CDR2 YFSETQ. This chain links TRBV5-1 with TRBJ1-4; 7 bases fit TRBD1. The sample consisted of PBMCs or T cells enriched from blood (not recorded which). The receptor's source is a woman aged 30 to 39 who had been exposed to COVID-19. For the CDR3, the DNA is TGCGCCAGCCACGGGACAGTTTACTCGTCGAATGAAAAACTGTTTTTT. Protein: CASHGTVYSSNEKLFF.